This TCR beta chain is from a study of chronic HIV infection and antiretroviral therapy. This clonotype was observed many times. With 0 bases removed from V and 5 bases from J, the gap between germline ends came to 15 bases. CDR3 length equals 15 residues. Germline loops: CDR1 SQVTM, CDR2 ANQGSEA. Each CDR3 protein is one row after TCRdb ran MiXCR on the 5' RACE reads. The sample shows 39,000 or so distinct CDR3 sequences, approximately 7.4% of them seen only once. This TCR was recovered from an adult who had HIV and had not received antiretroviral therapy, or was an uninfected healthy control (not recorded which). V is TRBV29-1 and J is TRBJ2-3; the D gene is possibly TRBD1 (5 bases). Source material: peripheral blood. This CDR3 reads CSVEDVGVTGDTQYF. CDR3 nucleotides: TGCAGCGTTGAAGATGTAGGGGTAACGGGAGATACGCAGTATTTT.